What follows describes a single TCR beta chain. This sample stems from a study of multiple sclerosis patients with progressive multifocal leukoencephalopathy. Stated time point: time of PML onset. Data came from immunoSEQ multiplex PCR; TCRdb stores just in-frame clones and leaves some out. The sample shows 25,000 to 35,000 clones, about 88% of them seen only once. The CDR3 contains 15 residues. Germline CDR1 and CDR2: MNHEY and SMNVEV (reference sequence). Trimming pared 2 bases from V and 6 bases from J, leaving 17 bases between. Sequences were derived from PBMCs, sampled from a patient treated with natalizumab. This clonotype originated in a human donor with progressive multifocal leukoencephalopathy. V usage is TRBV27 and J usage is TRBJ2-7; D gene ambiguous. The CDR3 DNA reads as TGTGCCAGCAGTTTACTCAGAGACGGCCTGAGCGAGCAGTACTTC. Translating gives CASSLLRDGLSEQYF.